The table lists the clone carrying this T cell receptor beta chain with many counts. Its antigen is currently unknown. Quantitative barcoded 5'-RACE was used to prepare TCR beta libraries. A single record per CDR3 protein comes from TCRdb applying MiXCR to the 5' RACE reads. Here the sample spans a few hundred thousand distinct CDR3 sequences, about 24% being singletons. This record belongs to a study of CD8 T cells in ankylosing spondylitis. Regarding the study as a whole: For ankylosing spondylitis blood, a TCR beta motif of 7 or 8 highly homologous variants appeared characteristic. The authors found the disease-linked clones to be CD8+ and relatively rare in peripheral blood. The study looked at matched synovial fluid samples from ankylosing spondylitis patients. Disease-linked clones were reported to be significantly enriched there.

The V gene lost 2 bases and the J gene lost 4 bases, with 9 bases spanning the gap. Germline V gene sequence: CDR1 DFQATT, CDR2 SNEGSKA (reference sequence). The CDR3 has 13 residues. Sequenced sample: blood, either unsorted or a sorted T cell fraction (not recorded which). This TCR was sampled from a male donor with ankylosing spondylitis or in good health (not recorded which). This rearrangement joins TRBV20-1 to TRBJ1-5; no clear D gene. CDR3 nucleotide sequence: TGCAGTGCTAGACTGGACTGGAATCAGCCCCAGCATTTT. Protein: CSARLDWNQPQHF.